Listed below are T cell receptor beta chains from one sample, sequenced in a study of T cells in Graves' hyperthyroidism and ophthalmopathy. A single record per CDR3 protein comes from TCRdb applying MiXCR to the multiplex PCR reads. The data hold a few hundred thousand distinct CDR3 sequences, with around 14% observed a single time. The sample comprised blood. The receptor set was obtained from a woman aged 25 to 39 with Graves' hyperthyroidism. Each CDR3 is given with its conserved first and last residue. A D gene is named only where the DNA matches it firmly. Part of the rows lack a size; the others show once, few, many or a class for expanded clones.

j_call	clone_size	v_call	d_call	cdr3_aa	cdr3_nt
TRBJ2-5	few	TRBV29-1	.	CSARSSGETQYF	TGCAGCGCTCGGAGTTCTGGAGAGACCCAGTACTTC
TRBJ2-7	few	TRBV7-2	.	CASSLGAGLYEQYF	TGTGCCAGCAGCTTAGGGGCAGGTCTCTACGAGCAGTACTTC
TRBJ2-5	.	TRBV28	.	CASTRAGNKGRETQYF	TGTGCCAGCACCCGTGCGGGTAACAAGGGCCGGGAGACCCAGTACTTC
TRBJ1-2	.	TRBV20-1	.	CSARVGSYGYTF	TGCAGTGCTAGAGTAGGGAGCTATGGCTACACCTTC
TRBJ1-4	.	TRBV28	.	CASSLYLPVLSRWGEKLFF	TGTGCCAGCAGTTTATATCTCCCCGTACTAAGCAGGTGGGGTGAAAAACTGTTTTTT
TRBJ1-5	.	TRBV12-3/TRBV12-4	.	CASSLLGMDQPQHF	TGTGCCAGCAGTTTATTAGGCATGGATCAGCCCCAGCATTTT
TRBJ2-3	few	TRBV5-5	.	CASSFFRDTDTQYF	TGTGCCAGCAGCTTTTTCAGGGACACAGATACGCAGTATTTT
TRBJ2-3	many	TRBV28	TRBD2	CASSSPLKREGTDTQYF	TGTGCCAGCAGTTCGCCCCTGAAGCGGGAGGGCACAGATACGCAGTATTTT
TRBJ2-1	many	TRBV13	TRBD2	CASRGRIHEQFF	TGTGCCAGCCGCGGGAGAATCCATGAGCAGTTCTTC
TRBJ2-3	many	TRBV24-1	TRBD1	CATSDNGQGRDTQYF	TGTGCCACCAGTGATAACGGACAGGGGAGGGATACGCAGTATTTT
TRBJ1-1	.	TRBV28	.	CASSLVDGRNFF	TGTGCCAGCAGTTTAGTCGACGGCCGGAATTTCTTT
TRBJ2-7	few	TRBV6-1	TRBD2	CASRMRLAGAGEQYF	TGTGCCAGCAGGATGCGACTAGCGGGAGCAGGCGAGCAGTACTTC
TRBJ2-5	many	TRBV20-1	.	CSARLTVGRETQYF	TGCAGTGCTAGGCTAACGGTGGGACGGGAGACCCAGTACTTC
TRBJ2-1	many	TRBV2	TRBD1	CASTGQGWYNEQFF	TGTGCCAGCACGGGACAGGGTTGGTACAATGAGCAGTTCTTC
TRBJ2-1	many	TRBV20-1	.	CSASIGRTYNEQFF	TGCAGTGCTAGTATCGGGAGAACCTACAATGAGCAGTTCTTC
TRBJ1-6	many	TRBV7-2	.	CASSLGSSPLHF	TGTGCCAGCAGCTTGGGGAGCTCACCCCTCCACTTT
TRBJ1-2	many	TRBV2	.	CASSEAGRGWPNPNYGYTF	TGTGCCAGCAGTGAAGCGGGGAGGGGATGGCCTAATCCTAACTATGGCTACACCTTC
TRBJ2-5	.	TRBV5-1	TRBD2	CASSPDGGKQYF	TGCGCCAGCAGCCCCGACGGGGGGAAACAGTACTTC
TRBJ1-6	many	TRBV20-1	TRBD1	CSARATGGGNSPLHF	TGCAGTGCTAGAGCTACAGGGGGTGGTAATTCACCCCTCCACTTT
TRBJ2-1	.	TRBV5-1	TRBD2	CASSSGLAGSSYNEQFF	TGCGCCAGCAGCTCGGGACTAGCGGGCAGCTCCTACAATGAGCAGTTCTTC
TRBJ1-1	many	TRBV30	.	CALGRGTEAFF	TGTGCCCTGGGACGGGGGACTGAAGCTTTCTTT
TRBJ2-5	many	TRBV12-3/TRBV12-4	.	CASSLVGGWETQYF	TGTGCCAGCAGTTTAGTCGGGGGCTGGGAGACCCAGTACTTC
TRBJ1-2	once	TRBV28	.	CASSPGRFYGYTF	TGTGCCAGCAGCCCTGGACGCTTCTATGGCTACACCTTC
TRBJ2-1	.	TRBV2	TRBD1	CASRETGLEQFF	TGTGCCAGCAGGGAGACAGGGCTTGAGCAGTTCTTC
TRBJ2-7	many	TRBV28	TRBD1	CASKRGQGVANEQYF	TGTGCCAGCAAACGAGGACAGGGAGTAGCGAACGAGCAGTACTTC
TRBJ1-2	few	TRBV9	TRBD1	CASSGGTGTNYGYTF	TGTGCCAGCAGCGGTGGGACAGGCACTAACTATGGCTACACCTTC
TRBJ2-3	many	TRBV28	TRBD1	CASRFRDRDQYTQYF	TGTGCCAGCAGATTCCGGGACAGGGATCAATATACGCAGTATTTT
TRBJ2-5	.	TRBV7-2	TRBD2	CASSTTSEGTTQYF	TGTGCCAGCAGCACTACTAGCGAGGGTACTACCCAGTACTTC
TRBJ1-1	few	TRBV14	.	CASSQAFGGYTEAFF	TGTGCCAGCAGCCAAGCGTTCGGAGGGTACACTGAAGCTTTCTTT
TRBJ2-3	.	TRBV24-1	.	CATAPGQRTDTQYF	TGTGCCACCGCCCCGGGACAACGCACAGATACGCAGTATTTT